Following are 6 T cell receptor beta chains from one sample sequenced in a study of breast tumors, draining lymph nodes, adjacent tissues. TCRdb reprocessed the multiplex PCR reads with MiXCR, giving one entry per CDR3 protein. The data hold over 60,000 distinct CDR3 sequences, with 57% observed a single time. Sample: breast tumor tissue. These TCRs come from a female donor with breast cancer. Some clones in this sample may be carry-over from other donors' samples.

The chain combines TRBV19 with TRBJ2-7; D is unresolved. CDR1 and CDR2 from the germline V gene are LNHDA and SQIVND (reference sequence). The CDR3 sequence is 11 residues long. The V gene lost 4 bases and the J gene lost 3 bases, with 4 bases spanning the gap. DNA of the CDR3: TGTGCCAGTAGTAACCGCTACGAGCAGTACTTC. Protein sequence: CASSNRYEQYF.

This clonotype was counted a few times. Since a much larger clone is just one base distant, this may be a read error. The genes are TRBV6-4 and TRBJ2-3, with D uncertain. Trimming removed 5 bases from V and 0 bases from J, with 6 bases in between. CDR3 length equals 13 residues. Germline loops: CDR1 MRHNA, CDR2 SNTAGT. The CDR3 protein is CASSHGSTDTQYF. CDR3 sequence (DNA): TGTGCCAGCAGTCACGGGAGCACAGATACGCAGTATTTT.

This clonotype was observed a few times. This may arise from a read error, as a much more abundant clone is one base away. CDR3 sequence: CASSQVSVVAGTSEQYF. In DNA, the CDR3 is TGTGCCAGCAGCCAAGTTAGTGTGGTAGCGGGGACTTCCGAGCAGTACTTC. This chain joins TRBV14 and TRBJ2-7; TRBD2 agrees at 8 bases. V shed 1 base, J shed 6 bases, and the junction held 14 bases outside the gene matches. Germline V gene data show CDR1 as SGHDN and CDR2 as FVKESK. This CDR3 region has 17 residues.

The CDR3 DNA is TGCAGTGCGAACGACCATTCGGGAGTTTCCTACAATGAGCAGTTCTTC. This codes for CSANDHSGVSYNEQFF. The chain is built from TRBV20-1 and TRBJ2-1, with TRBD2 as a possible D gene (6 bases). The germline CDR1 and CDR2 sequences are DFQATT and SNEGSKA (reference sequence). CDR3 length: 16 residues. Deletions cut 6 bases from V and 1 base from J, with 19 bases between.

This clonotype was recorded only once. This could be a read error, since a much larger clone is one nucleotide away. Likely a read error: the CDR3 ends without its conserved phenylalanine or tryptophan. The V gene is TRBV6-2 or TRBV6-3, the J gene TRBJ2-5, with TRBD2 identical over 7 bases. Per the germline V gene, CDR1 is MNHEY and CDR2 is SVGEGT. V shed 6 bases and J 5 bases; nucleotides not matched to a gene: 18. The CDR3 runs 17 residues. CDR3 loop: CASSNYRPWAGDETQYS. As DNA, the CDR3 is TGTGCCAGCAGCAACTACCGACCTTGGGCGGGGGACGAGACCCAGTACTCC.

This clonotype has a handful of counts. The rearrangement uses TRBV7-9 and TRBJ2-5, with 7 bases matching TRBD2. The CDR3 runs 17 residues. Germline assignment: CDR1 SEHNR and CDR2 FQNEAQ (reference sequence). V gave up 4 bases and J gave up 7 bases; unmatched junction bases: 18. CDR3 residues: CASSWLGGASWGGTQYF. The CDR3 region has the DNA TGTGCCAGCAGCTGGCTAGGCGGGGCCTCGTGGGGGGGGACCCAGTACTTC.